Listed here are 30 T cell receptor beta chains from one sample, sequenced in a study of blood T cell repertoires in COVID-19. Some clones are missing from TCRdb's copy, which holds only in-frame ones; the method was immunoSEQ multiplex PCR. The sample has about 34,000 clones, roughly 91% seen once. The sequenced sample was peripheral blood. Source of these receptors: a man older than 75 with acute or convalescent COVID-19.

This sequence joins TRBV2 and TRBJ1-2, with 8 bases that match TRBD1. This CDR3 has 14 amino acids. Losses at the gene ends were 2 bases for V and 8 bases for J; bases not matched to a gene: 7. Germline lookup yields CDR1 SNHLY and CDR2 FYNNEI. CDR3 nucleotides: TGTGCCAGCAGTGAAAGACAGGGGAGTTACGGCTACACCTTC. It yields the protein CASSERQGSYGYTF.

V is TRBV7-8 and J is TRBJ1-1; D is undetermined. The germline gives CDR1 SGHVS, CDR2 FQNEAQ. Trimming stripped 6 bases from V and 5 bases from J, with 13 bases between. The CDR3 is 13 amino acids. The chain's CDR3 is CASSYLAGTEAFF. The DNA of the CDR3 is TGTGCCAGCAGTTATTTGGCAGGTACTGAAGCTTTCTTT.

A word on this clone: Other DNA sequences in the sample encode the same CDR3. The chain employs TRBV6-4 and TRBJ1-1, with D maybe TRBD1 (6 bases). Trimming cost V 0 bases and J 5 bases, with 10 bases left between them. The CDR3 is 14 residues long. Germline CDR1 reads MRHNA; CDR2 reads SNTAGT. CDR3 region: CASSDSSRGTEAFF. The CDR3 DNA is TGTGCCAGCAGTGACTCAAGTAGGGGGACTGAAGCTTTCTTT.

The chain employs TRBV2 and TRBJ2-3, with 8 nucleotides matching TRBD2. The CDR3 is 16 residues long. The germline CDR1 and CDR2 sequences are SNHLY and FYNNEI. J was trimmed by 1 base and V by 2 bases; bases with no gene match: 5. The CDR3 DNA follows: TGTGCCAGCAGTGAAAAAGGAGCGGGGGGCACAGATACGCAGTATTTT. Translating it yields CASSEKGAGGTDTQYF.

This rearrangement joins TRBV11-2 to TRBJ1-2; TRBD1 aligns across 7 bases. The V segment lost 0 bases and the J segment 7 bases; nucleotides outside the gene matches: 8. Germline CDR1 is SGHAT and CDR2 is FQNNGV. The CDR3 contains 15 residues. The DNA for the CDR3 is TGTGCCAGCAGCTTAGATCGGAGGGGGCGCGGTGGCTACACCTTC. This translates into CASSLDRRGRGGYTF.

CDR3 amino acids: CASSMAQGFTEAFF. CDR3 DNA: TGTGCCAGTAGTATGGCACAGGGATTCACTGAAGCTTTCTTT. V and J are TRBV19 and TRBJ1-1, with D possibly TRBD1 on 6 matching bases. The CDR3 runs to 14 residues. Looked up from germline, CDR1 is LNHDA and CDR2 is SQIVND (reference sequence). V dropped 3 bases and J dropped 4 bases, with 12 bases sitting between them.

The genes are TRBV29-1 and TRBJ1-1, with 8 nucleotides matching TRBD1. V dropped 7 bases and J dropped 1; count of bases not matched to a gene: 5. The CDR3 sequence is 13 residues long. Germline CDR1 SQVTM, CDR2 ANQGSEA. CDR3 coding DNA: TGCAGCGGGCGGGGGACAGGGAACACTGAAGCTTTCTTT. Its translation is CSGRGTGNTEAFF.

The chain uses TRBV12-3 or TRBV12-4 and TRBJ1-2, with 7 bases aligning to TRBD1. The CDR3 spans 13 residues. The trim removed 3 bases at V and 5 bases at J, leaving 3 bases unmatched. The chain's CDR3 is CASSLGQLYGYTF. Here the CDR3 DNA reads TGTGCCAGCAGTTTGGGACAGTTATATGGCTACACCTTC.

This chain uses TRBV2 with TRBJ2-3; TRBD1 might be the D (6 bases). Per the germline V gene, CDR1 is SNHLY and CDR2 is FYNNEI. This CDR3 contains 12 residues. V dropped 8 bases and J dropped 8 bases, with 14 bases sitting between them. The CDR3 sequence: CASAGVGGTQYF. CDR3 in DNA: TGTGCCAGCGCCGGAGTAGGGGGTACGCAGTATTTT.

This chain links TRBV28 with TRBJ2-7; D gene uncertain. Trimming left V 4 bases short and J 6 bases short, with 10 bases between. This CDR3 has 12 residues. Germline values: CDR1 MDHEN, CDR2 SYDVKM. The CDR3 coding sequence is TGTGCCAGCAGTTCGGCAGGAAGCGAGCAGTACTTC. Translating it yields CASSSAGSEQYF.

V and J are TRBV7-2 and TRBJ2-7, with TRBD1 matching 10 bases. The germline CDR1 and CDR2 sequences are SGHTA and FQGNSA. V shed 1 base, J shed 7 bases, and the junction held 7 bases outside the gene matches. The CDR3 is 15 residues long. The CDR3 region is CASSLGPGQGREQYF. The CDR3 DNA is TGTGCCAGCAGCTTAGGGCCGGGACAGGGGAGGGAGCAGTACTTC.

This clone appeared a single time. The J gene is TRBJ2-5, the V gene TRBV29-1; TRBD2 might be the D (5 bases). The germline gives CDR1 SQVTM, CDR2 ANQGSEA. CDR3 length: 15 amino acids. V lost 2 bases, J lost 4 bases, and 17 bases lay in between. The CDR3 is CSVEKGGGPLETQYF. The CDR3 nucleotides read TGCAGCGTTGAAAAAGGCGGAGGACCCTTAGAGACCCAGTACTTC.

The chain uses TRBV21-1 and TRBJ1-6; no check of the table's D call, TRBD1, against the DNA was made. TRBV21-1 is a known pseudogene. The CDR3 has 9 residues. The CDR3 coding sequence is TGTGCCAGCGGCTCACCCCTCCACTTT. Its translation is CASGSPLHF.

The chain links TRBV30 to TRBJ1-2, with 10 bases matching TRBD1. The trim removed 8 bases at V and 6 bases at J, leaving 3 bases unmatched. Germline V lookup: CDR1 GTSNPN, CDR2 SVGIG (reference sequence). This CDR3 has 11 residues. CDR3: CARQGADGYTF. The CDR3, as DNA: TGTGCCAGACAGGGGGCGGATGGCTACACCTTC.

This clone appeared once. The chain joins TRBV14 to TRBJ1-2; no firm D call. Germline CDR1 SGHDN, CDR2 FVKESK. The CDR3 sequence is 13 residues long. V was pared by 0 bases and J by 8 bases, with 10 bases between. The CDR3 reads CASSQERHKGYTF. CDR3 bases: TGTGCCAGCAGCCAAGAAAGACATAAAGGCTACACCTTC.

The CDR3 protein is CASSFRDRVSYTF. The CDR3 nucleotides are TGTGCCAGCAGCTTCCGAGACAGGGTCAGCTACACCTTC. The chain carries TRBV7-2 and TRBJ1-2; 7 bases agree with TRBD1. Germline V gives CDR1 SGHTA, CDR2 FQGNSA. This CDR3 spans 13 amino acids. Germline trimming cut 3 bases from V and 9 bases from J; bases unmatched to any gene: 7.

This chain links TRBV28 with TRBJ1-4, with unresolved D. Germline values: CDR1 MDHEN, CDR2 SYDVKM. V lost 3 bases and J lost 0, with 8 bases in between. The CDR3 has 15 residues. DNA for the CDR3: TGTGCCAGCAGTTTGGCGGGCGCAACTAATGAAAAACTGTTTTTT. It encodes CASSLAGATNEKLFF.

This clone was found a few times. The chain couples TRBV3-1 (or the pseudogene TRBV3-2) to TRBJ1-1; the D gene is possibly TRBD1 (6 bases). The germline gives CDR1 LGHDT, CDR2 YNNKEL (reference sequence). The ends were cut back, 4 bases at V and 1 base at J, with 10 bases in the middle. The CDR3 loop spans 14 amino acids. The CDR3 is CASSRGHPNTEAFF. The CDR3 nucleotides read TGTGCCAGCAGCCGGGGACACCCGAACACTGAAGCTTTCTTT.

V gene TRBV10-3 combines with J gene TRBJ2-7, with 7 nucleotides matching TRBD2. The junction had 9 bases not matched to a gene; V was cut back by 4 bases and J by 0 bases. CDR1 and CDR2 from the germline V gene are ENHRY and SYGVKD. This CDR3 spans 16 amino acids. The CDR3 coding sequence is TGTGCCATCAGTGGCAGAAGCGGGGTTAGCTCCTACGAGCAGTACTTC. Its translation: CAISGRSGVSSYEQYF.

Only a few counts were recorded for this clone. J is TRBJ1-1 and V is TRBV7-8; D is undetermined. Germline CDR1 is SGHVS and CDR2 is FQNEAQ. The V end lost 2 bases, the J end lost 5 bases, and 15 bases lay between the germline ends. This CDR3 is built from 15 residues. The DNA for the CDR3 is TGTGCCAGCAGCTTATTTCCGGGGTTGGGGACTGAAGCTTTCTTT. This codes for CASSLFPGLGTEAFF.

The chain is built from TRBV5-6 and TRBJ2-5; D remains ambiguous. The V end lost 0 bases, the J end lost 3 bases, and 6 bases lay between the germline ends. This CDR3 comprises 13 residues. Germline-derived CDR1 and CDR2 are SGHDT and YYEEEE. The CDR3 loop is CASSLVYKETQYF. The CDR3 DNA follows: TGTGCCAGCAGCTTGGTTTACAAAGAGACCCAGTACTTC.

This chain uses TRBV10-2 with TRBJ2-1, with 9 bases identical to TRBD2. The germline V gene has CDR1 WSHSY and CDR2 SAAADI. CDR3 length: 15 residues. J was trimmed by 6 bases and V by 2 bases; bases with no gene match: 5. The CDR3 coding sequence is TGCGCCAGCAGTGAGCGCGGGGGGGACCTCAATGAGCAGTTCTTC. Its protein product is CASSERGGDLNEQFF.

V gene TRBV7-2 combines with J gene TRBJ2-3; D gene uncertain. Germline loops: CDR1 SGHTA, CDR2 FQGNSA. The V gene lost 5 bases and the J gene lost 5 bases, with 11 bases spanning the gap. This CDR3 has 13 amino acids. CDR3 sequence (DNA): TGTGCCAGCAGCCAGACCGCAGGAGATACGCAGTATTTT. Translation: CASSQTAGDTQYF.

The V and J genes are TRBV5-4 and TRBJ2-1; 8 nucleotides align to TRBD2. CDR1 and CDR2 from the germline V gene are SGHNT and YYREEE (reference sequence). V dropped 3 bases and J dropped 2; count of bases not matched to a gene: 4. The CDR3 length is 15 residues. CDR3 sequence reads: CASSSPGLAYNEQFF. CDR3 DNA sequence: TGTGCCAGCAGCTCCCCGGGACTAGCCTACAATGAGCAGTTCTTC.

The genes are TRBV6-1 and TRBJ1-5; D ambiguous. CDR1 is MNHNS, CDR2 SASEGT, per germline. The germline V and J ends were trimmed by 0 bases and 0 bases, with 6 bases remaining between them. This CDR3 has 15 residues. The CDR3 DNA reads TGTGCCAGCAGTGAAGCAGCATATAGCAATCAGCCCCAGCATTTT. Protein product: CASSEAAYSNQPQHF.

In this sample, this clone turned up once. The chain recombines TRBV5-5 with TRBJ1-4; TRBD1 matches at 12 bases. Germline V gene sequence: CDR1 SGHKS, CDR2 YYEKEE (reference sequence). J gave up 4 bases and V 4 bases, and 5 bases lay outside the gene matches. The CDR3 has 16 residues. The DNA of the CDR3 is TGTGCCAGCAGCCGGGGACAGGGGGCCTTTAATGAAAAACTGTTTTTT. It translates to CASSRGQGAFNEKLFF.

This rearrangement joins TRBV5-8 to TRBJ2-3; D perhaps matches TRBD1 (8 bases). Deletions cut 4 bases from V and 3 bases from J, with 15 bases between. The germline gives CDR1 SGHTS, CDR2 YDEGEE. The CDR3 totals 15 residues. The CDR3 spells CASSRDRGGTDTQYF. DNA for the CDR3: TGTGCCAGCAGCCGTGACAGGGGAGGGACAGATACGCAGTATTTT.

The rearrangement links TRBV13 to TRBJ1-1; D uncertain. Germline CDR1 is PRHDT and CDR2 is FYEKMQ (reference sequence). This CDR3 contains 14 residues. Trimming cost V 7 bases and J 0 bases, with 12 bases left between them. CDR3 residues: CASTFGEMNTEAFF. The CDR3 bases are TGTGCCAGCACCTTCGGGGAGATGAACACTGAAGCTTTCTTT.

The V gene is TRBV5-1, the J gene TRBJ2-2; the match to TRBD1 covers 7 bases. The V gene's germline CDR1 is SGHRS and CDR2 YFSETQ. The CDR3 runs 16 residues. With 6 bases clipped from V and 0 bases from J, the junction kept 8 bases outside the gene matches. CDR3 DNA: TGCGCCAGCAACAATCGTGGGACAGCGAACACCGGGGAGCTGTTTTTT. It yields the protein CASNNRGTANTGELFF. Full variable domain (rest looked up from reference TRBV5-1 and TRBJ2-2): KAGVTQTPRYLIKTRGQQVTLSCSPISGHRSVSWYQQTPGQGLQFLFEYFSETQRNKGNFPGRFSGRQFSNSRSEMNVSTLELGDSALYLCASNNRGTANTGELFFGEGSRLTVL.

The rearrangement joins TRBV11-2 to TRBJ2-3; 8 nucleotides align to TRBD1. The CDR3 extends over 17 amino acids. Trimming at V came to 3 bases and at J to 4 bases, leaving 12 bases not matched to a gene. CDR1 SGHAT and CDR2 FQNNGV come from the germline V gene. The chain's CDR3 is CASSFTGTGLGADTQYF. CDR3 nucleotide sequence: TGTGCCAGCAGCTTCACCGGGACAGGCTTAGGCGCAGATACGCAGTATTTT.